The clone carrying this TCR beta chain was counted many times. These data originate in a study of T-cell reconstitution after alpha-beta-depleted transplantation in children. The germline V and J ends were trimmed by 4 bases and 3 bases, with 7 bases remaining between them. The CDR3 is 13 residues long. Germline V gene sequence: CDR1 ENHRY, CDR2 SYGVKD. This sample's TCRbeta library carried unique molecular identifier barcodes. TCRdb re-called the PCR reads with MiXCR, one entry per CDR3 protein. There are hundreds of thousands of distinct CDR3 sequences in the sample; 13% occur only once, and 0.79% lies in the top ten.

Sequencing used PBMCs, obtained before TCRalphabeta/CD19-depleted stem cell transplant. The TCR was taken from a girl aged 2-9 years with congenital amegakaryocytic thrombocytopenia, due to receive a stem cell transplant. The chain employs TRBV10-3 and TRBJ1-5; no definite D call. The CDR3 sequence is CAISGDPNQPQHF. The DNA for the CDR3 is TGTGCCATCAGTGGAGACCCCAATCAGCCCCAGCATTTT.